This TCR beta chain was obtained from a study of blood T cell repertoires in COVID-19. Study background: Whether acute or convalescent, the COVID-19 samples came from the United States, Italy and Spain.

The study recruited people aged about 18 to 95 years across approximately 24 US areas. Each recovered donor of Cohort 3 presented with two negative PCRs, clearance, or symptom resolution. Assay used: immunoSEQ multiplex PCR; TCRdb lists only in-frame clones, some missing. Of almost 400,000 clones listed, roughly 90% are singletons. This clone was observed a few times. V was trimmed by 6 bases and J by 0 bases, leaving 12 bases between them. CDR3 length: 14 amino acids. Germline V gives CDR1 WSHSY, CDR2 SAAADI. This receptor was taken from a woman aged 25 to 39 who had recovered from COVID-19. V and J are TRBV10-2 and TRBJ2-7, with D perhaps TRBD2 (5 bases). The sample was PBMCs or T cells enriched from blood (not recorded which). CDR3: CASRRTSSSYEQYF. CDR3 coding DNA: TGCGCCAGCAGAAGGACTTCGAGCTCCTACGAGCAGTACTTC.